What follows are 2 T cell receptor beta chains derived from one specimen sequenced in a study of Ad26.COV2.S vaccination and SARS-CoV-2 variants. Repertoires were generated with immunoSEQ multiplex PCR, while TCRdb's copy carries only in-frame clones and drops some. This sample yields approximately 300,000 clones, of which about 82% are seen a single time; 2% to 2.5% belongs to the top ten. Indicated treatment: roughly 20 received Ad26.COV2.S at low or high dose, single or two shots; roughly 5 received placebo; per-sample allocation not given. All samples were drawn on day 63, counting from the first vaccine or placebo injection. The sequencing here drew on peripheral blood, taken in a trial of Ad26.COV2.S vaccine versus placebo. The source of these receptors is a person between 18 and 60 years old who received the Ad26.COV2.S COVID-19 vaccine or a placebo.

The chain combines TRBV27 with TRBJ1-4; D unclear. This CDR3 has 13 residues. The V gene's germline CDR1 is MNHEY and CDR2 SMNVEV (reference sequence). V lost 5 bases, J lost 8 bases, and 12 bases lay in between. Here the CDR3 reads CASSRMQREKLFF. CDR3 coding DNA: TGTGCCAGCAGTAGAATGCAGCGGGAAAAACTGTTTTTT.

The CDR3: CASSPTLAGAVETQYF. CDR3 nucleotides: TGTGCCAGCAGCCCTACGCTAGCGGGGGCGGTCGAGACCCAGTACTTC. The gene calls are TRBV7-2 and TRBJ2-5; 10 nucleotides match TRBD2. The germline CDR1 and CDR2 sequences are SGHTA and FQGNSA. J lost 5 bases, V lost 5 bases, and 11 bases had no gene match. This CDR3 region has 16 residues. Full variable domain (missing parts from reference TRBV7-2 and TRBJ2-5): GAGVSQSPSNKVTEKGKDVELRCDPISGHTALYWYRQSLGQGLEFLIYFQGNSAPDKSGLPSDRFSAERTGGSVSTLTIQRTQQEDSAVYLCASSPTLAGAVETQYFGPGTRLLVL.